This TCR beta chain stems from a study of blood T cell repertoires in COVID-19. Generated by immunoSEQ multiplex PCR, the TCRdb table keeps only in-frame clones and is missing some. The table shows 240,000 or so clones, with about 80% occurring only once. Sequencing was performed on peripheral blood. This sequence was found in a woman older than 75 with acute or convalescent COVID-19.

The CDR3 protein is CASSSLQGDTEAFF. DNA of the CDR3: TGTGCCAGCAGCTCCTTACAGGGGGACACTGAAGCTTTCTTT. The chain joins TRBV3-1 (or the pseudogene TRBV3-2) to TRBJ1-1; 8 nucleotides match TRBD1. With 5 bases clipped from V and 3 bases from J, the junction kept 5 bases outside the gene matches. Germline V gene lookup returns CDR1 LGHDT and CDR2 YNNKEL (reference sequence). The CDR3 is 14 residues long.